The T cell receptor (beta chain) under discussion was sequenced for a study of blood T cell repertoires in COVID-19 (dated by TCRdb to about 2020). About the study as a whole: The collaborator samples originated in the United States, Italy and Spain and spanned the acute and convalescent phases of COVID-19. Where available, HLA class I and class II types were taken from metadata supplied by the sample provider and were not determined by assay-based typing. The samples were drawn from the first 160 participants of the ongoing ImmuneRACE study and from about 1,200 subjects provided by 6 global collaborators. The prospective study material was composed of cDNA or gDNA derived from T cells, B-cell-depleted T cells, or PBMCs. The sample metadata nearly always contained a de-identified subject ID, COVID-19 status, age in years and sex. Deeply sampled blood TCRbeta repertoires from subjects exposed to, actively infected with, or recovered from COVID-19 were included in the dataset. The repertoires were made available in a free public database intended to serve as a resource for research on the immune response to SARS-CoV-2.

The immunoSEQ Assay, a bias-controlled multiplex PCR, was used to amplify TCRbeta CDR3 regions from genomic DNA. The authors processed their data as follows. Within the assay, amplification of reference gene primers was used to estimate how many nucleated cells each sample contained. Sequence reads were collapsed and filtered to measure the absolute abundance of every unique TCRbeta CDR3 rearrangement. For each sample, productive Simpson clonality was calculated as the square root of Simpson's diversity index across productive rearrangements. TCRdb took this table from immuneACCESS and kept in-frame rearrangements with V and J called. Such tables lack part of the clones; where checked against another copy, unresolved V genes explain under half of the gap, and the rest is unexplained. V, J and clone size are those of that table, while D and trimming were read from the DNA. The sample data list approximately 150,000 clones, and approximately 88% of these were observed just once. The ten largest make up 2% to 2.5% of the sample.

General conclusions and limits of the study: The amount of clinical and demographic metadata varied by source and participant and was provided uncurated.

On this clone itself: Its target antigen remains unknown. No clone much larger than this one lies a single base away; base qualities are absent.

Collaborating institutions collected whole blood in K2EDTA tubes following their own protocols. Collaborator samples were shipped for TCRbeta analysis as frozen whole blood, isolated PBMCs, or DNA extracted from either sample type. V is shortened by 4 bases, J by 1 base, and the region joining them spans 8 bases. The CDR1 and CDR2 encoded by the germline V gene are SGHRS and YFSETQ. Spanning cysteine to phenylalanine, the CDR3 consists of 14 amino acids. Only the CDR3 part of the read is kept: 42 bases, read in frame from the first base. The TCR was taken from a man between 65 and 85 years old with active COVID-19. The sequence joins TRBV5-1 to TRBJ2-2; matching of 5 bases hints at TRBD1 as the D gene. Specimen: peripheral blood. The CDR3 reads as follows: CASSRTGNTGELFF. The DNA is TGCGCCAGCAGCCGCACAGGGAACACCGGGGAGCTGTTTTTT.